This entry is about one TCR beta chain. UMI-labeled 5' RACE generated the TCR beta libraries. TCRdb reprocessed the 5' RACE reads, with one entry per CDR3 protein and no DNA. The sample yields around 11,000 distinct CDR3 sequences, of which the top ten take up approximately 9.7%. Duplicate vials holding roughly 160,000 sorted CD8+ T cells per subset yielded the RNA. CDR3 size: 14 residues. Germline V gene lookup returns CDR1 MNHNY and CDR2 SVGAGI (reference sequence). The data were taken from a study of human CD8 memory T cell subsets. The V call is TRBV6-6, the J call TRBJ2-5. Sequenced sample: CD8+ stem-like memory T cells (TSCM and TCM) sorted from PBMCs. Noted subset: stem-like memory CD8 T cells (TSTEM), CCR7+ PD-1- TIGIT-. This clonotype was obtained from a human donor in good health. CDR3 sequence reads: CASSNPGLQETQYF.